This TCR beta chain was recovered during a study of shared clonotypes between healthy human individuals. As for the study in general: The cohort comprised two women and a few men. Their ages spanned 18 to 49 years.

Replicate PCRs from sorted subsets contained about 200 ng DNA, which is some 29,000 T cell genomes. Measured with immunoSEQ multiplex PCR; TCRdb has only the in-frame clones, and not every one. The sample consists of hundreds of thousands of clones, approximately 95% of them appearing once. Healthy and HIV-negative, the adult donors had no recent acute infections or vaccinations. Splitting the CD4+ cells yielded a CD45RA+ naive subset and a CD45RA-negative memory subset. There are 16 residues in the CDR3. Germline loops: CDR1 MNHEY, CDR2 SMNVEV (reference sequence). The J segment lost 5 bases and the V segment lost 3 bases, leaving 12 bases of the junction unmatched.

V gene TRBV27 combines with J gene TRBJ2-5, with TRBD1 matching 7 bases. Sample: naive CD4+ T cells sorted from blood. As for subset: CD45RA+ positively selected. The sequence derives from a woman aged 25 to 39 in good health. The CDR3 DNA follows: TGTGCCAGCAGTTTGTCAACCCGAACCAGGGGGGAGACCCAGTACTTC. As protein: CASSLSTRTRGETQYF.